The clone carrying this TCR beta chain is a singleton in its sample. Its antigen is not known. This sample was taken from a study of cytomegalovirus exposure and HLA in healthy donors. Germline-derived CDR1 and CDR2 are MDHEN and SYDVKM. The CDR3 totals 14 residues. V gave up 6 bases and J gave up 0 bases, with 12 bases separating them. Study observations and caveats: Earlier analysis yielded a pattern in which most TCR beta V segments were productive about 87% or about 30% of the time.

Amplification used 60 Vbeta primers and 13 Jbeta primers. Clones were read by immunoSEQ multiplex PCR, and TCRdb kept only the in-frame ones, dropping some. The top ten clones hold less than 2% of a sample with fewer than 250,000 clones, 60% to 80% of them seen once. This clonotype was sampled from a male donor in good health and CMV-seronegative. This chain connects TRBV28 to TRBJ2-7, with D perhaps matching TRBD1 (7 bases). Material: PBMCs. This chain's CDR3 is CASSPGGLSYEQYF. The DNA of the CDR3 is TGTGCCAGCAGCCCAGGGGGGCTCTCCTACGAGCAGTACTTC.